The 32 T cell receptor beta chains presented below share a single source sample, sequenced in a study of cytomegalovirus exposure and HLA in healthy donors. The PCR had 60 Vbeta and 13 Jbeta primers. Repertoires were generated with immunoSEQ multiplex PCR, while TCRdb's copy carries only in-frame clones and drops some. Counted here are 100,000 to 150,000 clones, about 68% occurring once; the ten biggest clones make up under 4.5%. The sample consisted of PBMCs. These receptors all come from a man in his forties in good health and CMV-seropositive.

The V and J genes are TRBV28 and TRBJ1-1; 8 bases match TRBD1. There are 13 residues in the CDR3. The junction had 7 bases not matched to a gene; V was cut back by 3 bases and J by 10 bases. Germline V gene sequence: CDR1 MDHEN, CDR2 SYDVKM. The DNA of the CDR3 is TGTGCCAGCAGTTTGGCAGGGGGCGCGTCAGCTTTCTTT. It translates to CASSLAGGASAFF.

This rearrangement joins TRBV7-2 to TRBJ1-2, with D unresolved. The V and J ends lost 5 bases and 5 bases respectively, with 15 bases between them. Germline-derived CDR1 and CDR2 are SGHTA and FQGNSA. The CDR3 extends over 14 amino acids. The DNA of the CDR3 is TGTGCCAGCAGCCTAGGTTCAGAGACTTATGGCTACACCTTC. Its translation is CASSLGSETYGYTF.

The CDR3 loop is CASSGGQGRIEKLFF. The CDR3 DNA sequence: TGTGCCAGCAGCGGAGGACAGGGAAGGATTGAAAAACTGTTTTTT. The V call is TRBV5-6, the J call TRBJ1-4, with 8 nucleotides matching TRBD1. Germline V gene sequence: CDR1 SGHDT, CDR2 YYEEEE. With 4 bases clipped from V and 7 bases from J, the junction kept 9 bases outside the gene matches. The CDR3 loop spans 15 amino acids.

The V call is TRBV19, the J call TRBJ1-1; D remains ambiguous. Between the trimmed V and J ends, which lost 7 bases and 5 bases, there was a span of 8 bases. CDR3 length: 11 residues. CDR1 is LNHDA, CDR2 SQIVND, per germline (reference sequence). DNA for the CDR3: TGTGCCAGTAAGGGCGGGACTGAAGCTTTCTTT. Translation: CASKGGTEAFF.

In its sample, this clone was seen a few times. The chain employs TRBV5-1 and TRBJ1-4, with a tentative D call TRBD1 (6 bases). V gave up 1 base and J gave up 13 bases, with 11 bases separating them. Germline CDR1 reads SGHRS; CDR2 reads YFSETQ. The CDR3 extends over 12 amino acids. CDR3 protein: CASSLQGRILFF. The DNA of the CDR3 is TGCGCCAGCAGCTTGCAGGGGCGCATACTGTTTTTT.

This chain uses TRBV5-1 with TRBJ1-4; D is perhaps TRBD1 (5 bases). CDR3 length: 14 residues. Germline CDR1 SGHRS, CDR2 YFSETQ. Trimming left V 2 bases short and J 7 bases short, with 12 bases between. CDR3 amino acids: CASSFSAGSEKLFF. The CDR3 nucleotides read TGCGCCAGCAGCTTTTCGGCAGGGTCTGAAAAACTGTTTTTT.

The genes are TRBV5-4 and TRBJ2-5, with D maybe TRBD1 (8 bases). The V end lost 7 bases, the J end lost 2 bases, and 21 bases lay between the germline ends. The germline V gene encodes CDR1 SGHNT and CDR2 YYREEE (reference sequence). This CDR3 is built from 16 residues. In nucleotides, the CDR3 is TGTGCCAGCCAAGACAGGGGAGGGAGGCAACAAGAGACCCAGTACTTC. Translated, it gives CASQDRGGRQQETQYF.

The V call is TRBV10-2, the J call TRBJ2-7; D remains ambiguous. Trimming took off 4 bases at V and 2 bases at J, with 6 bases between the two ends. The length of the CDR3 is 12 residues. Germline V gives CDR1 WSHSY, CDR2 SAAADI. In DNA, the CDR3 is TGCGCCAGCAGTGTCGGAGCCTACGAGCAGTACTTC. It codes for CASSVGAYEQYF.

This clone was counted a single time. This chain joins TRBV7-3 and TRBJ2-1; maybe TRBD2 (5 bases). Germline CDR1 reads SGHTA; CDR2 reads FQGTGA. The CDR3 covers 17 residues. Trimming stripped 1 base from V and 0 bases from J, with 13 bases between. This CDR3 reads CASSLMATGSSYNEQFF. CDR3 bases: TGTGCCAGCAGCTTAATGGCAACGGGGAGCTCCTACAATGAGCAGTTCTTC.

The chain has TRBV12-2 and TRBJ1-5; whether TRBD1, the table's D call, matches the DNA was not checked. TRBV12-2 is annotated as a pseudogene. This CDR3 contains 16 residues. The DNA of the CDR3 is TGTGCAAGTCGCCCAGGGCCAGGGGCAGGCAATCAGCCCCAGCATTTT. Residues: CASRPGPGAGNQPQHF.

The chain recombines TRBV7-9 with TRBJ2-3; 7 positions agree with TRBD2. The V gene's germline CDR1 is SEHNR and CDR2 FQNEAQ (reference sequence). This CDR3 has 15 amino acids. With 2 bases clipped from V and 2 bases from J, the junction kept 4 bases outside the gene matches. Here the CDR3 reads CASSLLAAPTDTQYF. CDR3 coding DNA: TGTGCCAGCAGCTTACTAGCGGCCCCCACAGATACGCAGTATTTT.

V usage is TRBV6-1 and J usage is TRBJ1-3, with D uncertain. CDR3 length: 14 amino acids. Between the trimmed V and J ends, which lost 4 bases and 0 bases, there was a span of 7 bases. Germline V gene sequence: CDR1 MNHNS, CDR2 SASEGT. The CDR3 DNA reads TGTGCCAGCAGTGGCGGGAGCTCTGGAAACACCATATATTTT. Amino acid sequence: CASSGGSSGNTIYF.

This chain links TRBV6-5 with TRBJ2-7; 7 bases map to TRBD1. CDR3 size: 14 residues. Germline values: CDR1 MNHEY, CDR2 SVGAGI. With V trimmed by 5 bases and J by 6 bases, 10 bases remained unmatched. CDR3 sequence reads: CASSGHRGIREQYF. The DNA of the CDR3 is TGTGCCAGCAGTGGGCACAGGGGTATTCGCGAGCAGTACTTC.

The V gene is TRBV19, the J gene TRBJ2-2; the D gene is possibly TRBD1 (6 bases). Trimming left V 5 bases short and J 5 bases short, with 9 bases between. Germline lookup yields CDR1 LNHDA and CDR2 SQIVND (reference sequence). This CDR3 comprises 13 residues. The CDR3 sequence is CASSVRGTGELFF. The CDR3 DNA follows: TGTGCCAGTAGTGTTAGGGGGACCGGGGAGCTGTTTTTT.

The chain has TRBV6-5 and TRBJ1-5; D remains unclear. CDR3 size: 13 residues. Germline CDR1 MNHEY, CDR2 SVGAGI. Trimming took 3 bases from V and 5 from J, leaving 8 bases between them. CDR3: CASSYFGDQPQHF. CDR3 sequence (DNA): TGTGCCAGCAGTTATTTCGGGGATCAGCCCCAGCATTTT.

This clone occurred a few times. The chain has TRBV7-8 and TRBJ1-3, with D unclear. CDR3 size: 14 residues. The germline V gene encodes CDR1 SGHVS and CDR2 FQNEAQ. The V and J ends lost 2 bases and 4 bases respectively, with 9 bases between them. CDR3 residues: CASSLRQRGNTIYF. In nucleotides, the CDR3 is TGTGCCAGCAGCTTACGACAACGCGGAAACACCATATATTTT.

The rearrangement links TRBV16 to TRBJ1-5; TRBD1 matches 9 bases. The CDR3 has 15 residues. Germline V gene sequence: CDR1 KGHSY, CDR2 FQNENV. The V segment lost 2 bases and the J segment 7 bases; nucleotides outside the gene matches: 6. CDR3 sequence (DNA): TGTGCCAGCAGCCAACCCGGACAGGGGAAACAGCCCCAGCATTTT. It yields the protein CASSQPGQGKQPQHF.

This rearrangement joins TRBV5-1 to TRBJ1-3; 10 bases map to TRBD1. V dropped 4 bases and J dropped 8; count of bases not matched to a gene: 6. CDR1 and CDR2 from the germline V gene are SGHRS and YFSETQ. CDR3 length: 14 residues. This CDR3 is CASSLTGGSDTIYF. The CDR3 DNA follows: TGCGCCAGCAGCCTGACAGGGGGCAGTGACACCATATATTTT. Using reference TRBV5-1 and TRBJ1-3 for the parts outside the CDR3, the full variable domain is KAGVTQTPRYLIKTRGQQVTLSCSPISGHRSVSWYQQTPGQGLQFLFEYFSETQRNKGNFPGRFSGRQFSNSRSEMNVSTLELGDSALYLCASSLTGGSDTIYFGEGSWLTVV.

This clone was picked up a small number of times. Here the CDR3 DNA reads TGTGCCAGCGCCCTACAGGGGGCGCGTGGCTACACCTTC. Its translation: CASALQGARGYTF. J is TRBJ1-2 and V is TRBV6-5; 9 positions match TRBD1. In germline, CDR1 is MNHEY, CDR2 SVGAGI. V was clipped by 8 bases and J by 7 bases; unmatched bases: 8. The CDR3 runs to 13 residues.

The chain links TRBV5-1 to TRBJ2-7, with 7 bases that match TRBD1. The length of the CDR3 is 15 residues. The V gene end was trimmed by 2 bases and the J gene end by 7 bases; junction bases not matched to a gene: 12. CDR1 is SGHRS, CDR2 YFSETQ, per germline. This chain's CDR3 is CASSFGQALLTEQYF. The DNA for the CDR3 is TGCGCCAGCAGCTTCGGACAGGCGCTGCTTACAGAGCAGTACTTC.

The chain couples TRBV19 to TRBJ1-1, with TRBD1 as a possible D gene (5 bases). Trimming left V 7 bases short and J 0 bases short, with 21 bases between. The CDR3 runs 17 residues. Germline lookup yields CDR1 LNHDA and CDR2 SQIVND (reference sequence). The CDR3 region has the DNA TGTGCCAGTATCGTGTGGAGGGGCCCTTTTATGAACACTGAAGCTTTCTTT. Translated: CASIVWRGPFMNTEAFF.

The V and J genes are TRBV2 and TRBJ1-5; possible D gene TRBD1, 6 bases. Germline assignment: CDR1 SNHLY and CDR2 FYNNEI. The CDR3 contains 15 residues. Trimming stripped 1 base from V and 4 bases from J, with 11 bases between. CDR3 residues: CASSEGGGQNQPQHF. The DNA of the CDR3 is TGTGCCAGCAGTGAAGGGGGGGGGCAGAATCAGCCCCAGCATTTT.

This clone turned up a few times. The rearrangement joins TRBV9 to TRBJ1-2; TRBD1 aligns across 8 bases. Germline V gene sequence: CDR1 SGDLS, CDR2 YYNGEE. The CDR3 is 14 amino acids. Trimming cost V 4 bases and J 3 bases; bases outside gene matches: 5. This chain's CDR3 is CASSLGQGHYGYTF. CDR3 nucleotides: TGTGCCAGCAGCCTCGGACAGGGTCACTATGGCTACACCTTC.

The chain has TRBV4-1 and TRBJ2-1; 11 nucleotides agree with TRBD2. The germline V gene encodes CDR1 MGHRA and CDR2 YSYEKL. This CDR3 spans 18 amino acids. Trimming removed 3 bases from V and 5 bases from J; junction bases left unmatched: 12. In DNA form, the CDR3 reads TGCGCCAGCAGCCATGAGTCTAGCGGGAGGAGGTGGGACAATGAGCAGTTCTTC. Translated: CASSHESSGRRWDNEQFF.

The chain carries TRBV6-5 and TRBJ2-1, with D tentatively TRBD2 (6 bases). V gave up 2 bases and J gave up 8 bases, with 13 bases separating them. The CDR3 covers 14 residues. Germline CDR1 and CDR2: MNHEY and SVGAGI. The CDR3, as DNA: TGTGCCAGCAGTTACCATCGGACTAACGATGAGCAGTTCTTC. This codes for CASSYHRTNDEQFF.

V usage is TRBV10-2 and J usage is TRBJ2-3; 7 bases align to TRBD1. With 6 bases clipped from V and 0 bases from J, the junction kept 6 bases outside the gene matches. CDR3 length: 15 residues. CDR1 and CDR2 (germline): WSHSY, SAAADI. The CDR3 loop reads CASRQGLGSTDTQYF. The CDR3 coding sequence is TGCGCCAGCAGACAGGGGCTTGGGAGCACAGATACGCAGTATTTT.

The CDR3 loop is CATSETSPIYNEQFF. The CDR3 nucleotides read TGTGCCACCAGCGAGACTAGCCCGATATACAATGAGCAGTTCTTC. The rearrangement joins TRBV15 to TRBJ2-1; TRBD2 agrees at 7 bases. From germline, CDR1 is LNHNV and CDR2 YYDKDF (reference sequence). CDR3 length: 15 amino acids. V trimming: 5 bases; J trimming: 4 bases; junction bases outside the gene matches: 8.

This chain connects TRBV9 to TRBJ2-1; TRBD2 agrees at 12 bases. The J segment lost 8 bases and the V segment lost 0 bases, leaving 6 bases of the junction unmatched. The germline CDR1 and CDR2 sequences are SGDLS and YYNGEE. This CDR3 has 16 residues. The CDR3 DNA sequence: TGTGCCAGCAGCGTAGTGTCTAGCGGGAGGGCCCATGAGCAGTTCTTC. Its translation: CASSVVSSGRAHEQFF.

The CDR3 sequence is CASSSDGGGEAFF. CDR3 nucleotide sequence: TGTGCCAGCAGCTCAGACGGGGGAGGGGAAGCTTTCTTT. The chain employs TRBV7-9 and TRBJ1-1; a possible D gene is TRBD1 (5 bases). Germline values: CDR1 SEHNR, CDR2 FQNEAQ (reference sequence). The length of the CDR3 is 13 residues. The V and J ends lost 4 bases and 8 bases respectively, with 14 bases between them.

This clone came up once. This chain uses TRBV27 with TRBJ2-7, with 9 positions matching TRBD2. J gave up 1 base and V 6 bases, and 7 bases lay outside the gene matches. The CDR3 is made up of 15 amino acids. Germline values: CDR1 MNHEY, CDR2 SMNVEV (reference sequence). CDR3 in amino acids: CASSPRAGGSYEQYF. The CDR3 nucleotides read TGTGCCAGCAGCCCCCGGGCGGGGGGGTCCTACGAGCAGTACTTC.

V gene TRBV5-1 combines with J gene TRBJ1-1, with 8 bases fitting TRBD1. This CDR3 has 13 amino acids. Germline lookup yields CDR1 SGHRS and CDR2 YFSETQ. Trimming removed 5 bases from V and 5 bases from J; junction bases left unmatched: 5. The CDR3 region has the DNA TGCGCCAGCAGTTCTGACAGGGGTACTGAAGCTTTCTTT. Translated: CASSSDRGTEAFF.

This clone was recorded a few times. The chain uses TRBV5-1 and TRBJ2-5; D not resolved. Germline V gene data show CDR1 as SGHRS and CDR2 as YFSETQ. The CDR3 is made up of 13 amino acids. V was shortened by 6 bases and J by 2 bases, with 11 bases between the two germline ends. CDR3 sequence reads: CASTGSGQETQYF. The CDR3 DNA reads TGCGCCAGCACTGGCTCCGGGCAAGAGACCCAGTACTTC.